The rows below give T cell receptor beta chains drawn from one sample of a study of blood T cell repertoires in COVID-19. Here immunoSEQ multiplex PCR was the method, and the copy in TCRdb shows in-frame clones only, minus some. The table lists 380,000 or so clones, roughly 86% of them singletons, with over 2% in the top ten. The material sequenced was PBMCs or T cells enriched from blood (not recorded which). The receptors here all came from a woman in her forties with acute COVID-19. Both conserved end residues are part of each CDR3. The order of the fields is D gene, J gene, V gene, clone size, CDR3 protein, CDR3 DNA. A D gene is named only where the DNA matches it firmly. The size of a clone is reported for some rows only, either as once, few or many, or as a class for expanded clones.

TRBD1	TRBJ1-5	TRBV28	NA	CASSSTPGQGDQPQHF	TGTGCCAGCAGCTCAACACCGGGACAGGGGGATCAGCCCCAGCATTTT
NA	TRBJ2-3	TRBV5-6	NA	CASSLVSFTDTQYF	TGTGCCAGCAGCTTGGTGTCCTTCACAGATACGCAGTATTTT
TRBD1	TRBJ1-1	TRBV18	many	CASSPAGGSSRAFF	TGTGCCAGCTCACCAGCAGGGGGCAGTTCTCGAGCTTTCTTT
TRBD2	TRBJ2-1	TRBV18	NA	CASSQPGLAGNEQFF	TGTGCCAGCTCACAACCGGGACTAGCGGGTAATGAGCAGTTCTTC
TRBD2	TRBJ2-2	TRBV30	NA	CAWSVLAHTGELFF	TGTGCCTGGAGTGTACTAGCGCACACCGGGGAGCTGTTTTTT
NA	TRBJ2-1	TRBV6-5	NA	CASGHIHLYNEQFF	TGTGCCAGCGGACATATCCACCTATACAATGAGCAGTTCTTC
NA	TRBJ2-1	TRBV19	NA	CASSIDQSGEAYNEQFF	TGTGCCAGTAGTATAGATCAGTCGGGGGAAGCCTACAATGAGCAGTTCTTC
TRBD1	TRBJ1-5	TRBV2	NA	CASSPDRASNQPQHF	TGTGCCAGCAGCCCGGACAGGGCCAGCAATCAGCCCCAGCATTTT
NA	TRBJ1-1	TRBV5-1	few	CASSLYQDTEAFF	TGCGCCAGCAGCTTGTATCAGGACACTGAAGCTTTCTTT
TRBD2	TRBJ2-7	TRBV11-2	NA	CASSPGAGGNTYEQYF	TGTGCCAGCAGCCCGGGCGCGGGGGGGAATACCTACGAGCAGTACTTC
NA	TRBJ1-1	TRBV6-5	NA	CASNKNLNTEAFF	TGTGCCAGCAATAAGAACCTAAACACTGAAGCTTTCTTT
NA	TRBJ2-5	TRBV5-5	NA	CASSRRWQNQETQYF	TGTGCCAGCAGCCGGCGGTGGCAGAACCAAGAGACCCAGTACTTC
TRBD1	TRBJ1-1	TRBV5-1	NA	CASSPTPRDRLTEAFF	TGCGCCAGCAGCCCCACACCCCGGGACAGGTTAACTGAAGCTTTCTTT
TRBD2	TRBJ2-3	TRBV20-1	NA	CSASERGGSDTQYF	TGCAGTGCTAGTGAGCGCGGGGGATCAGATACGCAGTATTTT
NA	TRBJ1-4	TRBV5-1	NA	CASSLGQDNEKLFF	TGCGCCAGCAGCTTGGGACAGGATAATGAAAAACTGTTTTTT
NA	TRBJ1-5	TRBV5-1	NA	CASSLAGSGQPQHF	TGCGCCAGCAGCTTGGCGGGATCGGGACAGCCCCAGCATTTT
NA	TRBJ1-1	TRBV9	NA	CASSGGQANTEAFF	TGTGCCAGCAGCGGAGGACAAGCGAACACTGAAGCTTTCTTT
NA	TRBJ1-6	TRBV27	few	CASSASTLRGSPLHF	TGTGCCAGCAGTGCCAGCACCCTCAGGGGTTCACCCCTCCACTTT
TRBD2	TRBJ2-3	TRBV5-1	NA	CASSLAGQAGVPTDTQYF	TGCGCCAGCAGCTTAGCGGGACAAGCGGGGGTTCCCACAGATACGCAGTATTTT
TRBD1	TRBJ1-1	TRBV29-1	NA	CSVSQAFRGLDTEAFF	TGCAGCGTCTCACAAGCTTTCAGGGGGTTAGACACTGAAGCTTTCTTT
NA	TRBJ1-4	TRBV12-1	NA	CASSLDRPNEKLFF	TGTGCCAGCAGCTTAGACAGGCCCAATGAAAAACTGTTTTTT
NA	TRBJ1-3	TRBV30	NA	CAWRSSRTYGNTIYF	TGTGCCTGGAGGTCGTCAAGGACTTATGGAAACACCATATATTTT
TRBD2	TRBJ2-3	TRBV5-1	once	CASSFQAGKYTDTQYF	TGCGCCAGCAGCTTCCAAGCGGGGAAATACACAGATACGCAGTATTTT
NA	TRBJ1-4	TRBV28	NA	CASSLGGGEKLFF	TGTGCCAGCAGTTTAGGTGGAGGAGAAAAACTGTTTTTT
NA	TRBJ1-2	TRBV12-3/TRBV12-4	NA	CASSQNYGYTF	TGTGCCAGCAGTCAAAACTATGGCTACACCTTC
NA	TRBJ2-3	TRBV5-1	NA	CASSLNDRSSTDTQYF	TGCGCCAGCAGCCTAAACGACAGATCGAGCACAGATACGCAGTATTTT
TRBD1	TRBJ1-1	TRBV5-1	NA	CASSWTGMNTEAFF	TGCGCCAGCAGCTGGACAGGCATGAACACTGAAGCTTTCTTT
TRBD1	TRBJ1-4	TRBV18	NA	CASSPTGTGSEKLFF	TGTGCCAGCTCACCTACCGGGACAGGGTCTGAAAAACTGTTTTTT
TRBD1	TRBJ1-1	TRBV5-1	NA	CASSAFRTGRTEAFF	TGCGCCAGCAGCGCATTCCGGACAGGGCGGACTGAAGCTTTCTTT
TRBD1	TRBJ1-6	TRBV18	NA	CASSPQGQGENSPLHF	TGTGCCAGCTCACCCCAAGGACAGGGGGAGAATTCACCCCTCCACTTT
NA	TRBJ2-5	TRBV11-2	once	CASRGGPRETQYF	TGTGCCAGCAGGGGGGGGCCCCGGGAGACCCAGTACTTC
TRBD1	TRBJ1-1	TRBV7-9	NA	CASSLTGGAGAFF	TGTGCCAGCAGCTTGACAGGGGGCGCCGGAGCTTTCTTT
NA	TRBJ1-6	TRBV27	NA	CASSLWFSGSGVTPLHF	TGTGCCAGCAGTTTATGGTTTTCGGGGTCAGGGGTGACACCCCTCCACTTT
TRBD1	TRBJ1-2	TRBV29-1	NA	CSVETIVIGQGTGYTF	TGCAGCGTTGAAACGATTGTGATTGGACAGGGGACTGGCTACACCTTC
NA	TRBJ2-1	TRBV20-1	NA	CSAQAHNEQFF	TGCAGTGCTCAAGCCCACAATGAGCAGTTCTTC
NA	TRBJ1-6	TRBV6-5	NA	CASSYEGSYNSPLHF	TGTGCCAGCAGTTACGAGGGCTCCTATAATTCACCCCTCCACTTT
NA	TRBJ2-3	TRBV3-1/TRBV3-2	few	CASSQSGDTQYF	TGTGCCAGCAGCCAATCAGGGGATACGCAGTATTTT